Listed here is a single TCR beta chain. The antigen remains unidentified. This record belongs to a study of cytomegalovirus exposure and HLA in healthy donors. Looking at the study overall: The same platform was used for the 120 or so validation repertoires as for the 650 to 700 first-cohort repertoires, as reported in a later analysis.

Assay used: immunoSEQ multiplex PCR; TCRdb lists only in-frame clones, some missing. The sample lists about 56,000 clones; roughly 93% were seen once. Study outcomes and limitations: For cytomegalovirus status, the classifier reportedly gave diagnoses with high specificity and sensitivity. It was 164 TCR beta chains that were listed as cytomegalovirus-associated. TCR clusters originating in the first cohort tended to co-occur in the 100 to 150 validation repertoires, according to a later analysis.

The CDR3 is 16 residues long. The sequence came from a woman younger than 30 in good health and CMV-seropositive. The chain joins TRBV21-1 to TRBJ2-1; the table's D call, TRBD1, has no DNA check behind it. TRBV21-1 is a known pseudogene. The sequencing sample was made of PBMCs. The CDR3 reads CASSKAKGTSFDEQFF. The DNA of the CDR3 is TGTGCCAGCAGCAAAGCGAAAGGGACATCATTCGATGAGCAGTTCTTC.